The present T cell receptor (beta chain) was sequenced within a study of blood T cell repertoires in COVID-19. Study details: Specimens from acute and convalescent COVID-19 originated in the United States, Italy and Spain. From T cells, B-cell-depleted T cells, or PBMCs came the material, which was cDNA or gDNA.

CDR1 and CDR2 (germline): ENHRY, SYGVKD. V was pared by 3 bases and J by 6 bases, with 1 base of the junction left unmatched. The CDR3 consists of 13 residues. Study members were between about 18 and 100 years old and lived in 24 US regions. In the authors' methods: The authors estimated nucleated cell counts from reference gene primer amplification. Here immunoSEQ multiplex PCR was the method, and the copy in TCRdb shows in-frame clones only, minus some. That table is the source of V, J and clone size, and D and trimming were worked out from the DNA. The sample yields about 460,000 clones, 88% seen once.

This sequence was found in a woman aged 55-70 years who had recovered from COVID-19. Sequences were obtained from PBMCs or T cells enriched from blood (not recorded which). This chain uses TRBV10-3 with TRBJ1-5, with 8 bases that match TRBD1. The CDR3 reads CAISEQGGQPQHF. The CDR3 DNA sequence: TGTGCCATCAGTGAACAGGGGGGTCAGCCCCAGCATTTT.